This TCR beta chain was sequenced in a study of T-cell reconstitution after alpha-beta-depleted transplantation in children. General study results and limits: The study traced high day-60 TCRbeta diversity in some patients to surviving recipient T cells and thymic progenitors. Fresh T-cell production supplied most of the T-cell counts and diversity seen one year after transplant.

TCRbeta library construction was performed incorporating unique molecular identifiers. TCRdb called the PCR reads again in MiXCR, with one record for every CDR3 protein. Of hundreds of thousands of distinct CDR3 sequences listed, 15% to 20% are singletons. Notes on this clonotype: Its antigen is as yet unknown.

This CDR3 comprises 21 residues. CDR1 is SGHTA and CDR2 is FQGTGA in the germline V gene. The V gene end was trimmed by 1 base and the J gene end by 3 bases; junction bases not matched to a gene: 16. The TCR comes from a male patient between 10 and 17 years old who had a stem cell transplant for acute lymphoblastic leukemia, so the T cells may come from the graft donor. The chain employs TRBV7-3 and TRBJ2-1; 12 nucleotides match TRBD2. The material sequenced was PBMCs, mostly from graft donor cells, taken 360 days after TCRalphabeta/CD19-depleted stem cell transplant. The CDR3 protein is CASSLNIPALAGGGGYNEQFF. The CDR3 DNA reads as TGTGCCAGCAGCTTAAATATCCCGGCCCTAGCGGGAGGGGGCGGCTACAATGAGCAGTTCTTC.